This T cell receptor (beta chain) is drawn from a study of cytomegalovirus exposure and HLA in healthy donors. It was the roughly 130-subject validation cohort, separate from the approximately 670-subject first cohort, to which the donors belonged. Assay: immunoSEQ multiplex PCR; the TCRdb copy retains only in-frame clones and omits some. The sample has about 70,000 clones; 94% are singletons. Looked up from germline, CDR1 is SGHAT and CDR2 is FQNNGV. This CDR3 comprises 16 residues. The V segment lost 5 bases and the J segment 4 bases; nucleotides outside the gene matches: 12. The chain recombines TRBV11-2 with TRBJ2-3; TRBD2 matches at 7 bases. The receptor was isolated from a man younger than 35 in good health and CMV-seropositive. Sequenced: PBMCs. DNA for the CDR3: TGTGCCAGCAGCCCGCGTGGCGGGAGTGCTGCAGATACGCAGTATTTT. This sequence encodes CASSPRGGSAADTQYF.